This TCR beta chain was observed in a study of shared clonotypes between healthy human individuals. General study results and limits: Compared with memory subsets, naive subsets generally had larger estimated richness. Even with large depth, rarefaction showed that sorted-subset sequencing was incomplete.

TCRdb's copy holds only in-frame clones and misses some; the assay was immunoSEQ multiplex PCR. The data contain over 850,000 clones, more than 75% of them singletons. Donors were Caucasian adults residing in Nashville, Tennessee, USA. Germline lookup yields CDR1 SGHRS and CDR2 YFSETQ. The V end lost 0 bases, the J end lost 7 bases, and 15 bases lay between the germline ends. The CDR3 runs 15 residues. In the case of this clone: The antigen remains undetermined.

The specimen sequenced was memory CD4+ T cells from PBMCs. The subset here: CD45RA-negative fraction. The clonotype was recovered from a man aged 18 to 29 in good health. Some clones in this sample may be carry-over from other donors' samples. The chain employs TRBV5-1 and TRBJ2-3, with D maybe TRBD1 (5 bases). DNA for the CDR3: TGCGCCAGCAGCTTGGCCCCGTGGGGCGATCATACGCAGTATTTT. This gives the protein CASSLAPWGDHTQYF.